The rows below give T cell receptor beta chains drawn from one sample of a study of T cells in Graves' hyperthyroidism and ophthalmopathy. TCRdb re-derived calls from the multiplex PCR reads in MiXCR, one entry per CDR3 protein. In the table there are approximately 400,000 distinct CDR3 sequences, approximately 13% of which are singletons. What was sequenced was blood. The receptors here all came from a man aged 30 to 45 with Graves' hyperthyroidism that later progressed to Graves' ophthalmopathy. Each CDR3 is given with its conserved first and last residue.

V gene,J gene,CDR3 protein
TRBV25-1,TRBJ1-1,CASSEFEVTEAFF
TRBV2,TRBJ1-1,CASSEPRQGTPEAFF
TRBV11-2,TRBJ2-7,CASSSPRTGVRYEQYF
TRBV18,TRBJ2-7,CASSPSAQTRSYEQYF
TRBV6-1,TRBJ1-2,CASQTGMNGYTF
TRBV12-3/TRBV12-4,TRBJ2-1,CASSYTTDGQFF
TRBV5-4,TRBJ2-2,CSSRGAPGGELFF
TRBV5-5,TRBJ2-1,CASSLDRPREQFF
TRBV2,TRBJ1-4,CASKTGASTNEKLFF
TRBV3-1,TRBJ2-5,CASSHSDIRRETQYF
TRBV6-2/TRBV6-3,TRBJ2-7,CASRIRVGAYEQYF
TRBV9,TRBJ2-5,CASSVGGGAGETQYF
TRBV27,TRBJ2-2,CASSFTGGAIGELFF
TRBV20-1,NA,CSARQGPNYNEQYF
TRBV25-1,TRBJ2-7,CASSESGTGGFEQYF
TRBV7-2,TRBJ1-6,CASSSGGVQGSSPLHF
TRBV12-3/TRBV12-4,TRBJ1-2,CASSFGTGGIGYTF
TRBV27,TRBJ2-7,CASSLQGQGGYEQYF
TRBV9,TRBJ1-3,CASSPGTVHSGNTIYF
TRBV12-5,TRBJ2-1,CASGSRAGGYEQFF
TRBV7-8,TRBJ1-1,CASSLARGQGLYAFF
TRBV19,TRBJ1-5,CASQDPRDSNQPQHF
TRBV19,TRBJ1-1,CASGMPWGRNNTEAFF
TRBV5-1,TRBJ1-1,CASSFSTNTEAFF
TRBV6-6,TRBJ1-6,CASSYSFSPLHF
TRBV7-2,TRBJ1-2,CASSTMGQYYGYTF
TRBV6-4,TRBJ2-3,CASSDIPGGTDTQYF
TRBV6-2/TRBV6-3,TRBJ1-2,CASTNRRAGYTF
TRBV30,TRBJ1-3,CAWSRDLSPGNTIYF
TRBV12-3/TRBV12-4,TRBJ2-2,CASSISGGKVGELFF
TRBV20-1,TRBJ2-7,CSARLIRASPYEQYF
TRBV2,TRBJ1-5,CASTSGGHQPQHF
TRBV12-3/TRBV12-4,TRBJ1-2,CASRPWGDRHGYTF
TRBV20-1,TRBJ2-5,CSAGGGAEETQYF
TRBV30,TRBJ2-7,CAWSGQATWDEQYF
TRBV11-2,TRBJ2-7,CASSLNRGGSDEQYF
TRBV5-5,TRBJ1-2,CASSLQKGFNYGYTF
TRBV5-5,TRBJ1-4,CASRAPQVLGEKLFF
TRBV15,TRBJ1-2,CATSRVTGNYGYTF
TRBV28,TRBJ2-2,CASSLFYRGLAGELFF
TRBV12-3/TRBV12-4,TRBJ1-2,CASSPGQLYGYTF
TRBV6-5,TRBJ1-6,CASSYSGAKGTLHF
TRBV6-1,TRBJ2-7,CASSENRREQYF
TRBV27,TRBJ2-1,CASRQLGRLAGTNEQFF
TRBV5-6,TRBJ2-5,CASSSIGETQYF
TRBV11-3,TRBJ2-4,CASSTGQGAVIQYF
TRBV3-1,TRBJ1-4,CASSQENADNEKLFF
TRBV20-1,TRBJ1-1,CSARGGLQGLPEAFF
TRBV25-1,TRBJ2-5,CASSGWEETQYF
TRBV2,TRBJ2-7,CASTRDRSYYEQYF
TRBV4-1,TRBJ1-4,CASSQRYWGQGEKLFF
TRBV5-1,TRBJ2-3,CASSLGQGIDTQYF
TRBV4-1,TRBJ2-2,CASSQGLAGVLTGELFF
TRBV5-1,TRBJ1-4,CASSFGGRENEKLFF